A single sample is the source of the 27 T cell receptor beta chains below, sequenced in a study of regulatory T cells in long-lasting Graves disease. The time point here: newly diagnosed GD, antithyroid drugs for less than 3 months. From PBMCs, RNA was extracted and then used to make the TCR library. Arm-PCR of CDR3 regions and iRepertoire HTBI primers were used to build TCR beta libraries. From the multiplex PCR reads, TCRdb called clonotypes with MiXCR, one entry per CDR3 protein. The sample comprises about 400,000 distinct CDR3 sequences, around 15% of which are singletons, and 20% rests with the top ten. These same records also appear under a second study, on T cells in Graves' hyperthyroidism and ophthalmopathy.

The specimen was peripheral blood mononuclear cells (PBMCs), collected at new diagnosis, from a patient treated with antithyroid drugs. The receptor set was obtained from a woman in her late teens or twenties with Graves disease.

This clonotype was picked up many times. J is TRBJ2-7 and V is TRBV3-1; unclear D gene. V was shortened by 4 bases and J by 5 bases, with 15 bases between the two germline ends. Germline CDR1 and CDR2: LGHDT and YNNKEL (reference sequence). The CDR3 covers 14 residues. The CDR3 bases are TGTGCCAGCAGCCCGGGCCTTGTAAGCCACGAGCAGTACTTC. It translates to CASSPGLVSHEQYF.

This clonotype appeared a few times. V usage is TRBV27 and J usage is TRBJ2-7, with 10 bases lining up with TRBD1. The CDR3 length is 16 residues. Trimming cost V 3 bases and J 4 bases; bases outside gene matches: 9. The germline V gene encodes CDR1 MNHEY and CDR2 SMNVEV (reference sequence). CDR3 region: CASSLGVDRGHYEQYF. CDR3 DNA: TGTGCCAGCAGTTTGGGCGTAGACAGGGGGCATTACGAGCAGTACTTC.

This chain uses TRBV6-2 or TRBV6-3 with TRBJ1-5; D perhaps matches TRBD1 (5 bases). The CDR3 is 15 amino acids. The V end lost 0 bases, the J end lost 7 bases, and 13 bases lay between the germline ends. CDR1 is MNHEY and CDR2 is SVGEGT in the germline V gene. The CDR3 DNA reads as TGTGCCAGCAGTTACTCTGCGAGGGGATCCCAGCCCCAGCATTTT. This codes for CASSYSARGSQPQHF.

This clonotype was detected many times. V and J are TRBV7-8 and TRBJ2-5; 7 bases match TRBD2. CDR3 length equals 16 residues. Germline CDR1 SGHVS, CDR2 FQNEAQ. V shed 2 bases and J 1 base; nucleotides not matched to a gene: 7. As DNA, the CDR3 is TGTGCCAGCAGCTTAACCCCGGGGGGAATCCAAGAGACCCAGTACTTC. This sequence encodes CASSLTPGGIQETQYF. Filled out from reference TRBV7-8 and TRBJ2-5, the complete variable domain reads GAGVSQSPRYKVAKRGQDVALRCDPISGHVSLFWYQQALGQGPEFLTYFQNEAQLDKSGLPSDRFFAERPEGSVSTLKIQRTQQEDSAVYLCASSLTPGGIQETQYFGPGTRLLVL.

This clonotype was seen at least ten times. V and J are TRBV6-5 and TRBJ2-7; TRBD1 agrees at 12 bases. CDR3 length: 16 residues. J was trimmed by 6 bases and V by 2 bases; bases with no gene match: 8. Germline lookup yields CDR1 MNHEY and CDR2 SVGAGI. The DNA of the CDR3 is TGTGCCAGCAGTTACCAAGCCGGGACAGGGGGCGGCGAGCAGTACTTC. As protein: CASSYQAGTGGGEQYF.

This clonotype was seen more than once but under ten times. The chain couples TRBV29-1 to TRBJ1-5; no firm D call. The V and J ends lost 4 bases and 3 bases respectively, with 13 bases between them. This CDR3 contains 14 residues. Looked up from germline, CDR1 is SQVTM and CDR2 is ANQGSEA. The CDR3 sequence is CSVVAGPYNQPQHF. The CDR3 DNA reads TGCAGCGTTGTGGCAGGCCCTTACAATCAGCCCCAGCATTTT.

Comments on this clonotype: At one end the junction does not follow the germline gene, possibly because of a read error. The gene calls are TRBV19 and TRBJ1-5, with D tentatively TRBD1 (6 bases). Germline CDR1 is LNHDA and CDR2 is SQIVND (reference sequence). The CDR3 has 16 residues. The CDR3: CASSIRGFGVHQPQRF. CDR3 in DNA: TGTGCCAGTAGTATAAGGGGGTTCGGCGTCCATCAGCCCCAGCGTTTT.

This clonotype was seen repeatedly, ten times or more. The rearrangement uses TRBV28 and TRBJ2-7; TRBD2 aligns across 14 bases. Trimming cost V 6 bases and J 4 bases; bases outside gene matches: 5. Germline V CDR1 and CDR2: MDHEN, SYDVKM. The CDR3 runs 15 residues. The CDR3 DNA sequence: TGTGCCAGCAGATTGGGACTAGCGGGGGCTTACGAGCAGTACTTC. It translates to CASRLGLAGAYEQYF.

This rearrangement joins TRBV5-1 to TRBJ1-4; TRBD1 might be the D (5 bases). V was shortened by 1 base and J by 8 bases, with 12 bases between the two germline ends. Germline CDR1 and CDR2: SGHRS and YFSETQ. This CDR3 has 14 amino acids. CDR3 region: CASSLFGSGEKLFF. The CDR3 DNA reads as TGCGCCAGCAGCTTGTTTGGGTCAGGGGAAAAACTGTTTTTT.

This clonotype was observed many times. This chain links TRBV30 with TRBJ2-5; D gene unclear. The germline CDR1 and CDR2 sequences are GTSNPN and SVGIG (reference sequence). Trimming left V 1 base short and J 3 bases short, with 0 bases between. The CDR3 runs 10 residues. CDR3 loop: CAWSEETQYF. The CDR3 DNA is TGTGCCTGGAGTGAAGAGACCCAGTACTTC.

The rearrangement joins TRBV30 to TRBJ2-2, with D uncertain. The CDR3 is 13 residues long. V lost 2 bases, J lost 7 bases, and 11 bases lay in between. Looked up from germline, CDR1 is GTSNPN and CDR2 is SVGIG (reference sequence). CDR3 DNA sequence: TGTGCCTGGAGTATGAAGGTTGGCGGGGAGCTGTTTTTT. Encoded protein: CAWSMKVGGELFF.

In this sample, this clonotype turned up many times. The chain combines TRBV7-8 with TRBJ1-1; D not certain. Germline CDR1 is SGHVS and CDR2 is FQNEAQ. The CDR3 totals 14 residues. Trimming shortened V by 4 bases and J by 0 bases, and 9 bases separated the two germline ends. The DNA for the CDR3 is TGTGCCAGCAGCTCAAACACTTTGAACACTGAAGCTTTCTTT. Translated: CASSSNTLNTEAFF. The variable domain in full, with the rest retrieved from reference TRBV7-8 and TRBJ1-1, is GAGVSQSPRYKVAKRGQDVALRCDPISGHVSLFWYQQALGQGPEFLTYFQNEAQLDKSGLPSDRFFAERPEGSVSTLKIQRTQQEDSAVYLCASSSNTLNTEAFFGQGTRLTVV.

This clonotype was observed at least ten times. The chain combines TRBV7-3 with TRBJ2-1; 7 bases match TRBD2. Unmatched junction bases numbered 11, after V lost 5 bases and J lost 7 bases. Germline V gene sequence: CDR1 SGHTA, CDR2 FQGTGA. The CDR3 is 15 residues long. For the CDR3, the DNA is TGTGCCAGCAGCCCCTACCACGGGGGGTTGAATGAGCAGTTCTTC. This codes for CASSPYHGGLNEQFF.

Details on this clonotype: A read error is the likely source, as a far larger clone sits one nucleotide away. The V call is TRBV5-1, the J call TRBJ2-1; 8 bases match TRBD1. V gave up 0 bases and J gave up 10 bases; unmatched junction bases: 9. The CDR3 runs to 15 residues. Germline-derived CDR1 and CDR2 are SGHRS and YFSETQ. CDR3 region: CASSLGGTGEYEQFF. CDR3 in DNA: TGCGCCAGCAGCTTGGGCGGGACAGGAGAATACGAGCAGTTCTTC.

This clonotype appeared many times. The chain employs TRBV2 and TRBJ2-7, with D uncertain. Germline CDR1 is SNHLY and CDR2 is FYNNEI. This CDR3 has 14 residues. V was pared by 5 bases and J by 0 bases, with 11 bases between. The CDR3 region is CASSSDFVSYEQYF. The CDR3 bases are TGTGCCAGCAGTTCCGACTTTGTCTCCTACGAGCAGTACTTC.

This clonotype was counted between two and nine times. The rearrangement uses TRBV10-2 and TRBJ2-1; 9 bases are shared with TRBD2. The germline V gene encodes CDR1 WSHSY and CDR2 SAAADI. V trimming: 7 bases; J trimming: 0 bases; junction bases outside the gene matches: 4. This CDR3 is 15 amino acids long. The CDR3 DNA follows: TGCGCCAGCAAGCGGACTAGCGACTCCTACAATGAGCAGTTCTTC. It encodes CASKRTSDSYNEQFF.

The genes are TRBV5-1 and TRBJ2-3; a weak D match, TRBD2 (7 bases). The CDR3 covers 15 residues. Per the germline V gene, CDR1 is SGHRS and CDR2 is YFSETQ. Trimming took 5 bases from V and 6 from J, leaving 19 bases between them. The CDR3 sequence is CASSGGGGTLDTQYF. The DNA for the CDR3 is TGCGCCAGCAGTGGGGGAGGGGGGACCCTCGATACGCAGTATTTT.

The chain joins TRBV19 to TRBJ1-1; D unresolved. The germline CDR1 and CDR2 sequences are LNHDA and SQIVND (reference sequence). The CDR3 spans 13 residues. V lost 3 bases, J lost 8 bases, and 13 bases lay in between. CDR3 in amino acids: CASSMKWSLEAFF. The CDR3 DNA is TGTGCCAGTAGTATGAAGTGGTCACTCGAAGCTTTCTTT.

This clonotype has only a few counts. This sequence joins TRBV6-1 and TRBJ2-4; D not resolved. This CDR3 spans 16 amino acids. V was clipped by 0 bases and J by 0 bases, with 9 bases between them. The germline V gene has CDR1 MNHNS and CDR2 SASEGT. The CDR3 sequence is CASSEAVAGAKNIQYF. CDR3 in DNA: TGTGCCAGCAGTGAAGCGGTGGCTGGAGCCAAAAACATTCAGTACTTC.

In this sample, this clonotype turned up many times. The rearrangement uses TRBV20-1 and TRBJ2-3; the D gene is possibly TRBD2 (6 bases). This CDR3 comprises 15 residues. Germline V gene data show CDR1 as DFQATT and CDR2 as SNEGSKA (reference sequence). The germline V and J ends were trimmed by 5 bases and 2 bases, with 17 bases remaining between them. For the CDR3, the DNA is TGCAGTGCTCCAAAGGCGGGAAGACCCACAGATACGCAGTATTTT. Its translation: CSAPKAGRPTDTQYF.

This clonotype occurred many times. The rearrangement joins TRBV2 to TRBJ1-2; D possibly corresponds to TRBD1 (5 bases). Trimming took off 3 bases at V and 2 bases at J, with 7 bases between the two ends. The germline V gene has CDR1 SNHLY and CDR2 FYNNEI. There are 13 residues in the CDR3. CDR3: CASSEGPNYGYTF. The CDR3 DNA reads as TGTGCCAGCAGTGAGGGACCCAACTATGGCTACACCTTC.

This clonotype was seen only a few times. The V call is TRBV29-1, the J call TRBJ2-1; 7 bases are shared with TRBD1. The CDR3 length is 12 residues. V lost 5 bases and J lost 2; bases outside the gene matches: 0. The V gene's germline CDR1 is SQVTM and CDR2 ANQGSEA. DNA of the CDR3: TGCAGCGTTCAGGGGGCCTACAATGAGCAGTTCTTC. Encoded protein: CSVQGAYNEQFF.

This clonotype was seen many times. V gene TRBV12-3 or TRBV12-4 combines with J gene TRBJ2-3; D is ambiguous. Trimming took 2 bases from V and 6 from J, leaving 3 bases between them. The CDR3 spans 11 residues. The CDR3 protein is CASSLKDTQYF. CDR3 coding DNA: TGTGCCAGCAGTTTAAAGGATACGCAGTATTTT.

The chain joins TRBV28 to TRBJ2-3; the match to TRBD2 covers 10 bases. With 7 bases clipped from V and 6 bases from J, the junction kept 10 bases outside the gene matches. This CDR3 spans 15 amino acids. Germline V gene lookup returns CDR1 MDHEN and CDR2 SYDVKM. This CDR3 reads CASTFLAGDADTQYF. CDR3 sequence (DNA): TGTGCCAGCACCTTCCTAGCGGGAGATGCTGATACGCAGTATTTT.

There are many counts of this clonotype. The chain's CDR3 is CASSHGAGDYEQYF. CDR3 nucleotide sequence: TGTGCCAGCAGCCACGGGGCCGGAGACTACGAGCAGTACTTC. The rearrangement joins TRBV11-2 to TRBJ2-7, with D perhaps assigned TRBD1 or TRBD2 (5 bases each). V lost 5 bases and J 3 bases, leaving 14 bases between the germline ends. CDR3 length: 14 amino acids. CDR1 SGHAT and CDR2 FQNNGV come from the germline V gene.

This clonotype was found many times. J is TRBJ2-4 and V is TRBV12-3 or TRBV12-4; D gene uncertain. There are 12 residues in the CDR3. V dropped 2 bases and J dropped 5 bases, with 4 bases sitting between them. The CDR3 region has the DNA TGTGCCAGCAGTTTACTGGAAAACATTCAGTACTTC. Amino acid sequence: CASSLLENIQYF.

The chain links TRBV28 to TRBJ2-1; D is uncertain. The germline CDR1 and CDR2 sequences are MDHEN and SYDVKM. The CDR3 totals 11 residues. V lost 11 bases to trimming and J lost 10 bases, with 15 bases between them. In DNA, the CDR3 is TGTGCCGGCCTGCGGCTCCAGGAGCAGTTCTTC. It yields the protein CAGLRLQEQFF.